The 10 T cell receptor beta chains in this list originate from one sample, sequenced in a study of beta chain features in type 1 diabetes. These receptors are not linked to any known antigen. The isolated RNA, all of it, was reverse transcribed, so expressed TCRB transcripts were what got sequenced. TCRdb's copy holds only in-frame clones and misses some; the assay was immunoSEQ multiplex PCR. The data show around 97,000 clones, approximately 30% seen once. Regarding the study as a whole: Among all four CD4+ subsets, Type 1 diabetes patients had TCRB CDR3s that were moderately but significantly shorter.

The sequenced material came from central memory CD4+ T cells from blood. The source is a woman aged 18-30 years with type 1 diabetes.

This clone was found a few times. This chain connects TRBV28 to TRBJ2-1; the match to TRBD2 covers 9 bases. Germline V gene data show CDR1 as MDHEN and CDR2 as SYDVKM. CDR3 size: 18 residues. V shed 1 base and J 5 bases; nucleotides not matched to a gene: 12. CDR3: CASSLFSGRLAVHNEQFF. The DNA for the CDR3 is TGTGCCAGCAGTTTATTTAGCGGGAGACTAGCGGTCCACAATGAGCAGTTCTTC.

This clone was recorded a few times. The chain joins TRBV19 to TRBJ2-1, with TRBD2 as a possible D gene (5 bases). The CDR3 loop spans 17 amino acids. Germline V CDR1 and CDR2: LNHDA, SQIVND (reference sequence). The germline V and J ends were trimmed by 3 bases and 0 bases, with 15 bases remaining between them. CDR3 region: CASSISSGSYSYNEQFF. The CDR3 region has the DNA TGTGCCAGTAGTATTAGTTCGGGATCCTACTCCTACAATGAGCAGTTCTTC.

The J gene is TRBJ2-1, the V gene TRBV29-1; the match to TRBD2 covers 10 bases. The germline gives CDR1 SQVTM, CDR2 ANQGSEA. Trimming removed 7 bases from V and 4 bases from J; junction bases left unmatched: 10. There are 15 residues in the CDR3. CDR3 in amino acids: CSAAEIAGGYNEQFF. CDR3 nucleotides: TGCAGCGCAGCGGAAATAGCGGGGGGATACAATGAGCAGTTCTTC.

This rearrangement joins TRBV30 to TRBJ1-2; D not resolved. The CDR3 covers 12 residues. The V end was cut by 2 bases, the J end by 0 bases, with 4 bases between. Germline values: CDR1 GTSNPN, CDR2 SVGIG (reference sequence). CDR3 residues: CAWSPANYGYTF. CDR3 in DNA: TGTGCCTGGAGTCCTGCTAACTATGGCTACACCTTC.

This chain joins TRBV11-3 and TRBJ2-2; 7 bases are shared with TRBD1. The length of the CDR3 is 17 residues. CDR1 is SGHNT, CDR2 YENEEA, per germline. After removal of 0 bases from V and 3 bases from J, the junction contained 7 bases not matched to a gene. This chain's CDR3 is CASSLDTGTAYTGELFF. The CDR3 nucleotides read TGTGCCAGCAGCTTAGACACCGGGACAGCTTACACCGGGGAGCTGTTTTTT.

The genes are TRBV18 and TRBJ2-1; D might be TRBD1 (5 bases). From germline, CDR1 is KGHSH and CDR2 LQKENI. CDR3 length: 15 amino acids. V lost 4 bases and J 8 bases, leaving 18 bases between the germline ends. The CDR3 coding sequence is TGTGCCAGCTCACGGACAAGGTCCGAGGTGGATGAGCAGTTCTTC. Translating gives CASSRTRSEVDEQFF. Using reference TRBV18 and TRBJ2-1 for the parts outside the CDR3, the full variable domain is NAGVMQNPRHLVRRRGQEARLRCSPMKGHSHVYWYRQLPEEGLKFMVYLQKENIIDESGMPKERFSAEFPKEGPSILRIQQVVRGDSAAYFCASSRTRSEVDEQFFGPGTRLTVL.

This chain uses TRBV27 with TRBJ2-7; possibly TRBD1 for D (5 bases). Trimming cost V 10 bases and J 6 bases, with 22 bases left between them. This CDR3 is 14 amino acids long. In germline, CDR1 is MNHEY, CDR2 SMNVEV (reference sequence). CDR3 sequence (DNA): TGTGCCACCCACTCTGACAGAAGACACCGCGAGCAGTACGTC. It specifies CATHSDRRHREQYV.

This clone showed up just once. The CDR3 region is CASSLAQGNNAGELFF. For the CDR3, the DNA is TGTGCCAGCAGCTTAGCGCAGGGGAACAATGCCGGGGAGCTGTTTTTT. The chain is built from TRBV7-6 and TRBJ2-2; a weak D match, TRBD1 (6 bases). V lost 0 bases, J lost 6 bases, and 14 bases lay in between. Germline assignment: CDR1 SGHVS and CDR2 FNYEAQ. The CDR3 has 16 residues.

The V gene is TRBV5-4, the J gene TRBJ2-4; 8 bases fit TRBD2. J was trimmed by 6 bases and V by 3 bases; bases with no gene match: 11. This CDR3 is 16 amino acids long. The V gene's germline CDR1 is SGHNT and CDR2 YYREEE (reference sequence). This CDR3 is CASSWTTPGGGNIQYF. In DNA, the CDR3 is TGTGCCAGCAGCTGGACTACCCCGGGAGGGGGAAACATTCAGTACTTC.

V usage is TRBV6-5 and J usage is TRBJ2-1; 12 bases match TRBD2. The V gene's germline CDR1 is MNHEY and CDR2 SVGAGI. Losses at the gene ends were 0 bases for V and 15 bases for J; bases not matched to a gene: 9. This CDR3 has 15 residues. The CDR3 coding sequence is TGTGCCAGCAGTTACTCCAGGACTAGCGGGACCTTTCCGTTCTTC. Its translation is CASSYSRTSGTFPFF.